The 26 T cell receptor beta chains presented below share a single source sample, sequenced in a study of vaccination effects on CD4 cells after COVID-19 (dated by TCRdb to 2021 to 2024). The antigens for these receptors are not known. In the ViraFEST assay, PBMC were stimulated with viral peptide pools, and TCR sequencing was then used to find antigen-specific CD4+ T cell clonotypes based on their expansion. After approximately 11 days of culture, CD4+ T cells were isolated with the EasySep CD4+ T cell isolation kit. The absence of prior SARS-CoV-2 infection in healthy vaccine recipients was confirmed by negative nucleocapsid antibodies before and after vaccination. Library method: the immunoSEQ multiplex PCR assay. As stored in TCRdb, this immuneACCESS dataset retains in-frame rearrangements with V and J assigned. A fraction of the clones does not appear; measured against another copy, unresolved V genes explain less than half of the discrepancy, and the remainder lacks a known reason. Counted in this sample were about 23,000 clones; 73% of them appeared once. Together, the top ten hold about 5.3% of the sample.

The sequences come from CD4+ T cells from PBMCs cultured with SARS-CoV-2 spike peptides, collected before COVID-19 vaccination. The meaning of the sample's cell subset or site label: SARS-CoV-2 spike overlapping peptide pool stimulation. The source of these receptors is a human donor who received a COVID-19 vaccine.

V is TRBV9 and J is TRBJ2-5; 8 positions agree with TRBD2. CDR1 is SGDLS, CDR2 YYNGEE, per germline. V gave up 3 bases and J gave up 5 bases; unmatched junction bases: 6. CDR3 length: 14 residues. The CDR3 DNA reads as TGTGCCAGCAGCGCCACTAGCGGTGGTGAGACCCAGTACTTC. This sequence encodes CASSATSGGETQYF.

The chain carries TRBV9 and TRBJ2-7; 7 nucleotides align to TRBD1. This CDR3 region has 13 residues. V was pared by 0 bases and J by 10 bases, with 7 bases of the junction left unmatched. The germline V gene has CDR1 SGDLS and CDR2 YYNGEE. The CDR3 DNA is TGTGCCAGCAGCGTAGAGGGGGCGCAAAGACAGTACTTC. Protein: CASSVEGAQRQYF.

The chain links TRBV7-9 to TRBJ2-3; perhaps TRBD2 as D (7 bases). Per the germline V gene, CDR1 is SEHNR and CDR2 is FQNEAQ (reference sequence). The CDR3 consists of 16 residues. With 1 base removed from V and 4 bases from J, the gap between germline ends came to 15 bases. CDR3 region: CASSLGGGLQADTQYF. DNA of the CDR3: TGTGCCAGCAGCTTAGGGGGGGGGCTACAGGCAGATACGCAGTATTTT.

This clone has only a few counts. This rearrangement joins TRBV19 to TRBJ2-4; 12 bases line up with TRBD2. Germline V gene data show CDR1 as LNHDA and CDR2 as SQIVND (reference sequence). CDR3 length: 18 amino acids. V shed 5 bases, J shed 1 base, and the junction held 9 bases outside the gene matches. The CDR3 coding sequence is TGTGCCAGTAGTCCACTAGCGGGGGGTTCTTTGGCCAAAAACATTCAGTACTTC. Its protein is CASSPLAGGSLAKNIQYF.

V usage is TRBV7-8 and J usage is TRBJ2-7; a possible D gene is TRBD1 (5 bases). Germline V gives CDR1 SGHVS, CDR2 FQNEAQ. V lost 3 bases to trimming and J lost 2 bases, with 8 bases between them. The CDR3 spans 13 residues. CDR3: CASSFSGTYEQYF. DNA of the CDR3: TGTGCCAGCAGCTTTTCAGGGACCTACGAGCAGTACTTC.

V and J are TRBV20-1 and TRBJ1-2; D gene unclear. This CDR3 comprises 12 residues. Trimming stripped 3 bases from V and 3 bases from J, with 8 bases between. Looked up from germline, CDR1 is DFQATT and CDR2 is SNEGSKA (reference sequence). The CDR3, as DNA: TGCAGTGCTAGTTTGTCAGACTATGGCTACACCTTC. Protein sequence: CSASLSDYGYTF.

The chain recombines TRBV2 with TRBJ2-2, with 11 positions matching TRBD2. The CDR3 contains 18 residues. The germline V gene has CDR1 SNHLY and CDR2 FYNNEI. The trim removed 2 bases at V and 2 bases at J, leaving 7 bases unmatched. The CDR3 coding sequence is TGTGCCAGCAGTGAAATGTATCGACTAGCGGGAAACACCGGGGAGCTGTTTTTT. Its protein product is CASSEMYRLAGNTGELFF.

The V call is TRBV19, the J call TRBJ2-2; 9 positions match TRBD2. The ends lost 6 bases at V and 7 bases at J; junction bases unmatched: 6. CDR3 length equals 14 residues. The germline V gene has CDR1 LNHDA and CDR2 SQIVND (reference sequence). CDR3 nucleotide sequence: TGTGCCAGTAGGCCTAGCGGGATGAACGGGGAGCTGTTTTTT. It translates to CASRPSGMNGELFF.

The genes are TRBV7-9 and TRBJ1-4, with 12 bases lining up with TRBD1. The ends lost 5 bases at V and 3 bases at J; junction bases unmatched: 4. The length of the CDR3 is 16 residues. The V gene's germline CDR1 is SEHNR and CDR2 FQNEAQ (reference sequence). The CDR3 nucleotides are TGTGCCAGCAGCCCGGGACAGGGGGCGGCTAATGAAAAACTGTTTTTT. It is translated as CASSPGQGAANEKLFF.

The CDR3 DNA reads TGCGCCAGCAGCCTCAGGGGCCAGGGTGGAAACGAGCAGTACTTC. This encodes CASSLRGQGGNEQYF. The chain couples TRBV5-1 to TRBJ2-7; D is possibly TRBD1 (6 bases). Germline V gives CDR1 SGHRS, CDR2 YFSETQ. V dropped 4 bases and J dropped 5 bases, with 19 bases sitting between them. CDR3 size: 15 residues. The full variable domain, its missing parts supplied by reference TRBV5-1 and TRBJ2-7, is KAGVTQTPRYLIKTRGQQVTLSCSPISGHRSVSWYQQTPGQGLQFLFEYFSETQRNKGNFPGRFSGRQFSNSRSEMNVSTLELGDSALYLCASSLRGQGGNEQYFGPGTRLTVT.

V gene TRBV7-9 combines with J gene TRBJ2-3, with D unresolved. Germline CDR1 reads SEHNR; CDR2 reads FQNEAQ (reference sequence). The CDR3 is 13 amino acids. V was clipped by 1 base and J by 9 bases, with 11 bases between them. CDR3: CASSLGSVETQYF. In nucleotides, the CDR3 is TGTGCCAGCAGCTTAGGGTCGGTAGAGACGCAGTATTTT.

J is TRBJ1-4 and V is TRBV7-9; a weak D match, TRBD1 (6 bases). Germline V gene sequence: CDR1 SEHNR, CDR2 FQNEAQ (reference sequence). The CDR3 has 14 residues. Between the trimmed V and J ends, which lost 5 bases and 5 bases, there was a span of 12 bases. The CDR3 loop reads CASSPWGANEKLFF. The DNA for the CDR3 is TGTGCCAGCAGCCCCTGGGGGGCCAATGAAAAACTGTTTTTT.

The CDR3: CAITGSSYEQYF. CDR3 nucleotides: TGTGCCATCACCGGGTCTAGTTACGAGCAGTACTTC. The J gene is TRBJ2-7, the V gene TRBV10-3; D gene unclear. Germline-derived CDR1 and CDR2 are ENHRY and SYGVKD. V was pared by 7 bases and J by 4 bases, with 11 bases between. The CDR3 extends over 12 amino acids.

By sample fraction, this clone is medium-sized (0.01 to 0.1%). The J gene is TRBJ2-7, the V gene TRBV12-3 or TRBV12-4; 8 nucleotides align to TRBD2. V lost 5 bases and J lost 7; bases outside the gene matches: 7. This CDR3 contains 13 residues. CDR3 residues: CASSPSGLGEQYF. In nucleotides, the CDR3 is TGTGCCAGCAGTCCTAGCGGGCTGGGTGAGCAGTACTTC.

This clone is a singleton in its sample. The rearrangement uses TRBV27 and TRBJ1-5; 8 nucleotides line up with TRBD1. The ends lost 5 bases at V and 0 bases at J; junction bases unmatched: 9. CDR1 is MNHEY and CDR2 is SMNVEV in the germline V gene (reference sequence). This CDR3 comprises 17 residues. CDR3 region: CASSLTGEGYSNQPQHF. CDR3 DNA: TGTGCCAGCAGTCTGACAGGGGAGGGGTATAGCAATCAGCCCCAGCATTTT.

The chain links TRBV3-1 (or the pseudogene TRBV3-2) to TRBJ1-5; tentatively, D is TRBD1 (5 bases). Trimming took off 2 bases at V and 4 bases at J, with 15 bases between the two ends. The CDR3 is 16 amino acids. Germline V gene data show CDR1 as LGHDT and CDR2 as YNNKEL (reference sequence). CDR3 sequence (DNA): TGTGCCAGCAGCCAAAACCCTCCGGGGACTAATCAGCCCCAGCATTTT. Its translation is CASSQNPPGTNQPQHF.

This clone was found a few times. The chain is built from TRBV4-1 and TRBJ1-3; tentative D call: TRBD1 (5 bases). V was cut by 0 bases and J by 2 bases, with 11 bases left in between. CDR3 length: 16 residues. From germline, CDR1 is MGHRA and CDR2 YSYEKL. CDR3 protein: CASSQEKRRAGNTIYF. In DNA form, the CDR3 reads TGCGCCAGCAGCCAAGAGAAACGCAGGGCTGGAAACACCATATATTTT.

The rearrangement links TRBV27 to TRBJ1-2, with 8 positions matching TRBD1. CDR3 length: 13 residues. The germline gives CDR1 MNHEY, CDR2 SMNVEV (reference sequence). The V segment lost 0 bases and the J segment 7 bases; nucleotides outside the gene matches: 1. In DNA, the CDR3 is TGTGCCAGCAGTTTATCAGGACAGGGTGGCTACACCTTC. This sequence encodes CASSLSGQGGYTF.

The rearrangement links TRBV13 to TRBJ1-1; D may be TRBD1 (5 bases). The CDR3 spans 16 residues. Germline CDR1 PRHDT, CDR2 FYEKMQ (reference sequence). Trimming took off 2 bases at V and 1 base at J, with 14 bases between the two ends. CDR3 sequence: CASSLSGWGKNTEAFF. The CDR3, as DNA: TGTGCCAGCAGCTTATCTGGGTGGGGGAAGAACACTGAAGCTTTCTTT.

This clone was picked up a small number of times. The rearrangement joins TRBV3-1 (or the pseudogene TRBV3-2) to TRBJ2-3, with 12 nucleotides matching TRBD2. The CDR3 consists of 15 residues. CDR1 is LGHDT and CDR2 is YNNKEL in the germline V gene (reference sequence). Unmatched junction bases numbered 7, after V lost 7 bases and J lost 5 bases. The DNA of the CDR3 is TGTGCCAGCACCACACTAGCGGGGGGATTAGATACGCAGTATTTT. Its protein is CASTTLAGGLDTQYF.

V gene TRBV5-1 combines with J gene TRBJ2-2; D gene uncertain. Trimming stripped 4 bases from V and 2 bases from J, with 12 bases between. The CDR3 is 15 residues long. Looked up from germline, CDR1 is SGHRS and CDR2 is YFSETQ. CDR3 region: CASSPSPVNTGELFF. The CDR3 DNA follows: TGCGCCAGCAGCCCCTCCCCCGTTAACACCGGGGAGCTGTTTTTT.

Only a few counts were recorded for this clone. The chain combines TRBV18 with TRBJ1-2, with D possibly matching TRBD1 (6 bases). The CDR3 spans 15 residues. Germline loops: CDR1 KGHSH, CDR2 LQKENI. The V gene lost 3 bases and the J gene lost 3 bases, with 14 bases spanning the gap. The CDR3: CASSPSTGLDYGYTF. The CDR3 bases are TGTGCCAGCTCACCCTCAACAGGGTTGGACTATGGCTACACCTTC.

This rearrangement joins TRBV12-5 to TRBJ2-1; D uncertain. Germline V gene sequence: CDR1 LGHNT, CDR2 FRNRAP. The CDR3 extends over 13 amino acids. V dropped 6 bases and J dropped 8 bases, with 14 bases sitting between them. The CDR3 here is CASGTQQAYEQFF. For the CDR3, the DNA is TGTGCTAGTGGAACCCAGCAGGCCTATGAGCAGTTCTTC. The full variable domain, completed using reference TRBV12-5 and TRBJ2-1, is DARVTQTPRHKVTEMGQEVTMRCQPILGHNTVFWYRQTMMQGLELLAYFRNRAPLDDSGMPKDRFSAEMPDATLATLKIQPSEPRDSAVYFCASGTQQAYEQFFGPGTRLTVL.

The chain links TRBV5-5 to TRBJ2-1; 10 nucleotides align to TRBD1. The CDR3 extends over 17 amino acids. V shed 3 bases, J shed 7 bases, and the junction held 13 bases outside the gene matches. Germline loops: CDR1 SGHKS, CDR2 YYEKEE (reference sequence). CDR3 DNA: TGTGCCAGCAGCTCGATATCCGGGGACAGGGGTGAGAATGAGCAGTTCTTC. Its translation is CASSSISGDRGENEQFF.

This clone occurred a few times. The V gene is TRBV5-1, the J gene TRBJ1-1; D not certain. V lost 2 bases, J lost 0 bases, and 8 bases lay in between. This CDR3 comprises 14 residues. Germline CDR1 and CDR2: SGHRS and YFSETQ. DNA for the CDR3: TGCGCCAGCAGCTTTTCCGGGGTGAACACTGAAGCTTTCTTT. Its protein product is CASSFSGVNTEAFF.

The rearrangement joins TRBV11-2 to TRBJ1-2; possible D gene TRBD1, 6 bases. Germline V lookup: CDR1 SGHAT, CDR2 FQNNGV. Deletions cut 1 base from V and 0 bases from J, with 9 bases between. The CDR3 extends over 15 amino acids. CDR3 residues: CASSLVGTTNYGYTF. The CDR3 coding sequence is TGTGCCAGCAGCTTAGTGGGGACAACTAACTATGGCTACACCTTC.